This T cell receptor (beta chain) was found in a study of blood T cell repertoires in COVID-19. This CDR3 has 15 residues. The V and J ends lost 5 bases and 3 bases, in that order; junction bases with no gene match: 7. Germline assignment: CDR1 MNHEY and CDR2 SVGAGI. TCRdb's copy holds only in-frame clones and misses some; the assay was immunoSEQ multiplex PCR. The sample holds about 98,000 clones; approximately 80% are singletons and the top ten take 11%. This clone is a singleton in its sample. V usage is TRBV6-5 and J usage is TRBJ2-1; 7 positions agree with TRBD1. The sequence came from a man in his 70s with active or convalescent COVID-19. The material sequenced was peripheral blood. CDR3 sequence reads: CASSRNRGFYNEQFF. CDR3 in DNA: TGTGCCAGCAGTCGAAACAGGGGTTTCTACAATGAGCAGTTCTTC.